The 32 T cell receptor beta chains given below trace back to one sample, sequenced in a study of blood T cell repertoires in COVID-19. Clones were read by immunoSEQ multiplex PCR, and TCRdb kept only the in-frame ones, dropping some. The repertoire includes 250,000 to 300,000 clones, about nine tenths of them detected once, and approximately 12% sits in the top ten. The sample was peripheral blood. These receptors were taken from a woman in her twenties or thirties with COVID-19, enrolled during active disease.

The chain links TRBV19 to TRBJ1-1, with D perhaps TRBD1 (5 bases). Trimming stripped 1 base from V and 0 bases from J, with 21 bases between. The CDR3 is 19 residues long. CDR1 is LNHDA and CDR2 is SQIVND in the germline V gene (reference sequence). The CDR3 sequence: CASSIVSRRVAGVNTEAFF. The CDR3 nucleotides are TGTGCCAGTAGTATAGTGAGCCGGCGAGTGGCGGGGGTGAACACTGAAGCTTTCTTT.

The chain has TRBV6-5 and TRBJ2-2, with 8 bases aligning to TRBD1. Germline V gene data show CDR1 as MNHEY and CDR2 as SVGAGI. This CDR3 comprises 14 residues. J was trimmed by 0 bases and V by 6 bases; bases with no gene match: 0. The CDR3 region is CASRTGANTGELFF. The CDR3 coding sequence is TGTGCCAGCAGGACAGGGGCGAACACCGGGGAGCTGTTTTTT.

The CDR3 loop is CASSFRQAGEGYTF. CDR3 sequence (DNA): TGCGCCAGCAGCTTCCGACAGGCGGGGGAGGGCTACACCTTC. The chain has TRBV5-1 and TRBJ1-2; maybe TRBD1 (6 bases). From germline, CDR1 is SGHRS and CDR2 YFSETQ. The CDR3 length is 14 residues. Trimming shortened V by 2 bases and J by 8 bases, and 16 bases separated the two germline ends.

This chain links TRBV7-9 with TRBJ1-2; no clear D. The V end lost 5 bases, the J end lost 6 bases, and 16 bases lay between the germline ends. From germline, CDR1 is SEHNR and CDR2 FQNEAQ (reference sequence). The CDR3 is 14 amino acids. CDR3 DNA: TGTGCCAGCAGCAACGTACCTACACGGGATGGCTACACCTTC. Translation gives CASSNVPTRDGYTF.

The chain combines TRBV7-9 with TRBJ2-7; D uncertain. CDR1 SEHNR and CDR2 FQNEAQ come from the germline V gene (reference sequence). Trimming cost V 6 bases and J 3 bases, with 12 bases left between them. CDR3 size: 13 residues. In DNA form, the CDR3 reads TGTGCCAGCAGTGAGAGAGAGAACTACGAGCAGTACTTC. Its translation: CASSERENYEQYF.

In DNA form, the CDR3 reads TGTGCCAGCAGCTTTCGCGGGGCCGTCACAGATACGCAGTATTTT. Translating gives CASSFRGAVTDTQYF. The rearrangement links TRBV7-6 to TRBJ2-3; maybe TRBD2 (6 bases). Deletions cut 3 bases from V and 2 bases from J, with 12 bases between. CDR3 length equals 15 residues. Germline-derived CDR1 and CDR2 are SGHVS and FNYEAQ.

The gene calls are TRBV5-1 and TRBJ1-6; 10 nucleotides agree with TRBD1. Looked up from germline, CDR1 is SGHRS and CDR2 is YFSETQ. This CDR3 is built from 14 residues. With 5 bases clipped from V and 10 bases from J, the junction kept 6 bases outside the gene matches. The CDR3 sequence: CASRSGQGMSPLHF. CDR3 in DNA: TGCGCCAGCAGGTCGGGACAGGGGATGTCACCCCTCCACTTT.

CDR3 protein: CASSLGGTMNTEAFF. The CDR3 nucleotides are TGCGCCAGCAGCTTGGGAGGGACAATGAACACTGAAGCTTTCTTT. The gene calls are TRBV5-1 and TRBJ1-1; D possibly corresponds to TRBD1 (6 bases). The V end was cut by 0 bases, the J end by 0 bases, with 9 bases between. The CDR3 is 15 residues long. CDR1 and CDR2 from the germline V gene are SGHRS and YFSETQ. Full variable domain (rest looked up from reference TRBV5-1 and TRBJ1-1): KAGVTQTPRYLIKTRGQQVTLSCSPISGHRSVSWYQQTPGQGLQFLFEYFSETQRNKGNFPGRFSGRQFSNSRSEMNVSTLELGDSALYLCASSLGGTMNTEAFFGQGTRLTVV.

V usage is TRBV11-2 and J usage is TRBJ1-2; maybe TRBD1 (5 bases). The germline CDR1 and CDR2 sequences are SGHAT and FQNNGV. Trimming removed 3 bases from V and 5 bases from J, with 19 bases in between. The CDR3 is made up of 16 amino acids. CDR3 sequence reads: CASSFSPGGGYYGYTF. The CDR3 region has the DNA TGTGCCAGCAGCTTTTCCCCCGGGGGAGGGTATTATGGCTACACCTTC. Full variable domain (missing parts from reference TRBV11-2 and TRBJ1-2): EAGVAQSPRYKIIEKRQSVAFWCNPISGHATLYWYQQILGQGPKLLIQFQNNGVVDDSQLPKDRFSAERLKGVDSTLKIQPAKLEDSAVYLCASSFSPGGGYYGYTFGSGTRLTVV.

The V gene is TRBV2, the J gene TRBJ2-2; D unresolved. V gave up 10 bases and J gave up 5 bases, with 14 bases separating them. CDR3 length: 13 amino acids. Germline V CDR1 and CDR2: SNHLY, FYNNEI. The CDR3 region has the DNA TGTGCCACAACGTCCAGCAGGACCGGGGAGCTGTTTTTT. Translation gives CATTSSRTGELFF.

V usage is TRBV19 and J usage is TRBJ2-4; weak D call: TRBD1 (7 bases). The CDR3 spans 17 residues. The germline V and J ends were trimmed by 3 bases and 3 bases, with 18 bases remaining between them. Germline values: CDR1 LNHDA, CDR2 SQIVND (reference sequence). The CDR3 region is CASSIRGAALGKNIQYF. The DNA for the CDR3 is TGTGCCAGTAGTATCAGGGGGGCGGCTTTGGGCAAAAACATTCAGTACTTC.

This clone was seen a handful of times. The CDR3 sequence is CASSPGGAGEQYF. DNA for the CDR3: TGTGCCAGCAGCCCCGGGGGGGCCGGCGAGCAGTACTTC. The chain has TRBV5-4 and TRBJ2-7; 8 nucleotides match TRBD2. This CDR3 is 13 amino acids long. The germline gives CDR1 SGHNT, CDR2 YYREEE (reference sequence). Trimming at V came to 4 bases and at J to 6 bases, leaving 6 bases not matched to a gene.

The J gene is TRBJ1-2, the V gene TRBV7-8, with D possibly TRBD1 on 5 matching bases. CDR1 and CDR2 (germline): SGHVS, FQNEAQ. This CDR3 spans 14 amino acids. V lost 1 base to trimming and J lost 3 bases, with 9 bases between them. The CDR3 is CASSLEGLDYGYTF. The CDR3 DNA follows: TGTGCCAGCAGCTTAGAGGGGCTTGACTATGGCTACACCTTC.

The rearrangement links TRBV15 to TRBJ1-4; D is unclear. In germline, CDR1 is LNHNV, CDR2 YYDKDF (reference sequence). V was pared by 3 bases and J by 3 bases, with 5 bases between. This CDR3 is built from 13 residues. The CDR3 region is CATSRGPNEKLFF. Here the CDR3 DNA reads TGTGCCACCAGCAGGGGCCCTAATGAAAAACTGTTTTTT. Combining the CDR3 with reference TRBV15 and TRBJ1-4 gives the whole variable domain DAMVIQNPRYQVTQFGKPVTLSCSQTLNHNVMYWYQQKSSQAPKLLFHYYDKDFNNEADTPDNFQSRRPNTSFCFLDIRSPGLGDTAMYLCATSRGPNEKLFFGSGTQLSVL.

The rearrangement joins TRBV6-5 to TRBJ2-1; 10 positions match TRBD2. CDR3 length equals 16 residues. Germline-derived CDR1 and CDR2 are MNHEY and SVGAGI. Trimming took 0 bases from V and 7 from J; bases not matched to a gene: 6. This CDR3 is CASSYSGAGGRNEQFF. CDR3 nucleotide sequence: TGTGCCAGCAGTTACTCGGGAGCGGGGGGGCGGAATGAGCAGTTCTTC.

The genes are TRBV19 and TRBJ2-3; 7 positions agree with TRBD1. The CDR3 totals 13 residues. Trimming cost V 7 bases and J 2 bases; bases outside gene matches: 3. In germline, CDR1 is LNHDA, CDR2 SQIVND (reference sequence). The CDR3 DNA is TGTGCCAGTACGACAGGGTACACAGATACGCAGTATTTT. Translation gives CASTTGYTDTQYF.

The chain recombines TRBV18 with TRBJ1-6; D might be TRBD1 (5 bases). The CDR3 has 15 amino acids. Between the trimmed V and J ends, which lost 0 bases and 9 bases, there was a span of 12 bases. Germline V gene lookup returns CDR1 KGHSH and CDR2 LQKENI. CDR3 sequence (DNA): TGTGCCAGCTCACCACCCGGGGGGGGTGTTTCACCCCTCCACTTT. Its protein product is CASSPPGGGVSPLHF.

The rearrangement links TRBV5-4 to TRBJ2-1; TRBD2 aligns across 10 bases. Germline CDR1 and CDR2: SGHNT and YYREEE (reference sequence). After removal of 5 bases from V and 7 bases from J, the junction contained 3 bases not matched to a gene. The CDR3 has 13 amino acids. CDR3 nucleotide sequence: TGTGCCAGCAGATTAGCGGGGGGTAATGAGCAGTTCTTC. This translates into CASRLAGGNEQFF. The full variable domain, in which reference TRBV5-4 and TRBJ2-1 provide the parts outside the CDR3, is ETGVTQSPTHLIKTRGQQVTLRCSSQSGHNTVSWYQQALGQGPQFIFQYYREEENGRGNFPPRFSGLQFPNYSSELNVNALELDDSALYLCASRLAGGNEQFFGPGTRLTVL.

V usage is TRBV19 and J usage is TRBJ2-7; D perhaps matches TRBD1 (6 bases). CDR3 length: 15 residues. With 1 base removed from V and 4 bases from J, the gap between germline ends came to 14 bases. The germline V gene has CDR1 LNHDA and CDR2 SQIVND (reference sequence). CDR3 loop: CASSIAGQGMYEQYF. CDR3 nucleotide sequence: TGTGCCAGTAGTATAGCGGGGCAGGGGATGTACGAGCAGTACTTC.

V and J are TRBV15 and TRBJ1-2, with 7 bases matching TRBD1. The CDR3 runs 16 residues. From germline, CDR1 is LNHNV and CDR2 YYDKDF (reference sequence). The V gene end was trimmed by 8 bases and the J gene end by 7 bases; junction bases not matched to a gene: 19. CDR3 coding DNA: TGTGCCACCCGGGCTGGACAGGACGATCACAGGAGTGGCTACACCTTC. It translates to CATRAGQDDHRSGYTF.

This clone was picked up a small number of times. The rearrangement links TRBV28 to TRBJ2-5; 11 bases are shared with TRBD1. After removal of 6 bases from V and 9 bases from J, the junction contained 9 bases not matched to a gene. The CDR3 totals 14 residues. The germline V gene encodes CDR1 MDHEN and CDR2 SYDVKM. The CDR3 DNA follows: TGTGCCAGCAGCATGGACAGGGGGCGTATGGCCCAGTACTTC. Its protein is CASSMDRGRMAQYF. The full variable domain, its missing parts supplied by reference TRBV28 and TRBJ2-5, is DVKVTQSSRYLVKRTGEKVFLECVQDMDHENMFWYRQDPGLGLRLIYFSYDVKMKEKGDIPEGYSVSREKKERFSLILESASTNQTSMYLCASSMDRGRMAQYFGPGTRLLVL.

DNA for the CDR3: TGTGCCAGCAGCCTGAGGGCTAGCGGTGGCTATGGGGAGCTGTTTTTT. It translates to CASSLRASGGYGELFF. This chain joins TRBV14 and TRBJ2-2, with TRBD2 matching 7 bases. The CDR3 is made up of 16 amino acids. Losses at the gene ends were 4 bases for V and 8 bases for J; bases not matched to a gene: 13. Looked up from germline, CDR1 is SGHDN and CDR2 is FVKESK.

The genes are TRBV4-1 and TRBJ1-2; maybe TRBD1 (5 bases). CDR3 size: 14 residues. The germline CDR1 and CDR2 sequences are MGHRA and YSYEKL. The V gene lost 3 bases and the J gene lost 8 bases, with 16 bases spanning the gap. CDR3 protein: CASSQKTVGAGYTF. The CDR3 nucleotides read TGCGCCAGCAGCCAGAAGACAGTGGGCGCGGGCTACACCTTC.

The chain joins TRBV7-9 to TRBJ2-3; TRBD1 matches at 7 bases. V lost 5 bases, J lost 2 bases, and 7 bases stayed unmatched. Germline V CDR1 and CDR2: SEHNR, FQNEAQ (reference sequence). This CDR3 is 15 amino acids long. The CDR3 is CASSHDRANTDTQYF. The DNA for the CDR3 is TGTGCCAGCAGCCACGACAGGGCTAACACAGATACGCAGTATTTT. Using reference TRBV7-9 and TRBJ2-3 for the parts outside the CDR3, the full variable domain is DTGVSQNPRHKITKRGQNVTFRCDPISEHNRLYWYRQTLGQGPEFLTYFQNEAQLEKSRLLSDRFSAERPKGSFSTLEIQRTEQGDSAMYLCASSHDRANTDTQYFGPGTRLTVL.

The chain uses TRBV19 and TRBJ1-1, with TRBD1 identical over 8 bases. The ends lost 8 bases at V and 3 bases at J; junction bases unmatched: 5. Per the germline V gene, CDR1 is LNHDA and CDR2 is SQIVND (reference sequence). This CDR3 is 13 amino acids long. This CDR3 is CASFSGGHTEAFF. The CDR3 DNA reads TGTGCCAGTTTTTCAGGGGGCCACACTGAAGCTTTCTTT.

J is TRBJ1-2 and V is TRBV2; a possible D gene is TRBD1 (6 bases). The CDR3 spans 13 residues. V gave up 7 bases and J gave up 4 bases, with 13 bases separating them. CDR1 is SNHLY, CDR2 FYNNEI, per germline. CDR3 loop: CASTRTAFYGYTF. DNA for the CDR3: TGTGCCAGCACCAGGACAGCCTTCTATGGCTACACCTTC.

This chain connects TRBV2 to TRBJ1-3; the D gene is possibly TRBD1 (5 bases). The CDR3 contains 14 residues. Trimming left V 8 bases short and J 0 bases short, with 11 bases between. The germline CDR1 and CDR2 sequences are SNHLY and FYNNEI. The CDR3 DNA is TGTGCCAGCCGGCGCAGGGCCTCTGGAAACACCATATATTTT. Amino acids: CASRRRASGNTIYF.

CDR3 coding DNA: TGTGCCAGCAGTTCCGGACTAGCGATACTCTACGAGCAGTACTTC. Encoded protein: CASSSGLAILYEQYF. V gene TRBV28 combines with J gene TRBJ2-7; TRBD2 matches at 9 bases. The CDR3 loop spans 15 amino acids. Germline CDR1 and CDR2: MDHEN and SYDVKM. V was clipped by 4 bases and J by 3 bases; unmatched bases: 7.

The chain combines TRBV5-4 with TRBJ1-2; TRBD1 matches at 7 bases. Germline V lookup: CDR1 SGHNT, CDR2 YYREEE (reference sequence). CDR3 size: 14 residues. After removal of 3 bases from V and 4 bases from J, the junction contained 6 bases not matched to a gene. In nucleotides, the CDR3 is TGTGCCAGCAGCTGGGGAGACAGGGCCTATGGCTACACCTTC. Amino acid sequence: CASSWGDRAYGYTF.

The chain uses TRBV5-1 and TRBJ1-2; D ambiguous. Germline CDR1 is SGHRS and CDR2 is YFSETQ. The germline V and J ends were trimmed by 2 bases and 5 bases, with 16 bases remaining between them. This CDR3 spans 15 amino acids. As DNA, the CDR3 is TGCGCCAGCAGCTTCCGTCAGAGGGCACGATATGGCTACACCTTC. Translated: CASSFRQRARYGYTF.

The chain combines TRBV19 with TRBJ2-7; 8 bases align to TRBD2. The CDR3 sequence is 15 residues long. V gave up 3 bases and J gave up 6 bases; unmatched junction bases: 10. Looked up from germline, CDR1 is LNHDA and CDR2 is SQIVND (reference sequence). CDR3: CASSIGRGARGEQYF. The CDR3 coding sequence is TGTGCCAGTAGTATTGGGCGGGGGGCGAGGGGCGAGCAGTACTTC.

DNA for the CDR3: TGTGCCAGCAGCTCGTTGACACCAAACCTCTCTGGGGCCAACGTCCTGACTTTC. Amino acids: CASSSLTPNLSGANVLTF. This rearrangement joins TRBV11-3 to TRBJ2-6, with D uncertain. V lost 4 bases and J 0 bases, leaving 16 bases between the germline ends. The CDR3 runs 18 residues. Germline CDR1 SGHNT, CDR2 YENEEA.